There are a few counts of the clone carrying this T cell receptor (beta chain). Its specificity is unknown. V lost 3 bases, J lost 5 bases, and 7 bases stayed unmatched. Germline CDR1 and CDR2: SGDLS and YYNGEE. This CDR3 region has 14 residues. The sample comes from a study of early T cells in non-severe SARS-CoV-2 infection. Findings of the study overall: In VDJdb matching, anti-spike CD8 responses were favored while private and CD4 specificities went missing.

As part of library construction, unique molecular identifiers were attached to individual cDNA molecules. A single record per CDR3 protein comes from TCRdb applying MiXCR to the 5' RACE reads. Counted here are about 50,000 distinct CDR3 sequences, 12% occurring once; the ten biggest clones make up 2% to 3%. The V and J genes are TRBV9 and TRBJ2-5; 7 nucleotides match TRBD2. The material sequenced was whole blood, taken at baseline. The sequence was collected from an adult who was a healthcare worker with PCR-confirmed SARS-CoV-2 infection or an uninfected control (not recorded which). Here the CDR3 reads CASSDGLDPETQYF. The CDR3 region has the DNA TGTGCCAGCAGCGATGGACTAGATCCTGAGACCCAGTACTTC.